This T cell receptor beta chain appears in the sequencing data of a study of T-cell reconstitution after alpha-beta-depleted transplantation in children (dated by TCRdb to about 2016). As for the study more broadly: The study quantitatively tracked T-cell immune reconstitution after TCRalphabeta/CD19-depleted allogeneic hematopoietic cell transplantation in children using TCR repertoire profiling.

Points the paper makes about the study in general: About two months after transplant, the apparently early recovery of alphabetaT-cell counts reportedly depended on just several hundred clones that had expanded rapidly and came from non-depleted graft cells. In some patients, the high TCRbeta diversity seen at day 60 was put down to recipient T cells and intrathymic progenitors that had survived conditioning. Over subsequent months, a decline in hyperexpanded clone frequencies was noted, and after one year, T-cell counts and TCRbeta diversity were mostly ascribed to newly produced T cells.

Regarding this clonotype: Which antigen it targets is not known. The input lacks base qualities; no much larger clone sits a single base away.

The sample's treatment or condition label, decoded: allogeneic hematopoietic cell transplantation with graft depleted of TCRalphabeta T cells and CD19 B cells. The transplant recipients were children given TCRalphabeta/CD19-depleted allogeneic hematopoietic cell grafts. Trimming accounts for 1 base at V and 6 bases at J, while the number of junction bases matched to no gene is 7. The germline V gene (reference sequence) sets CDR1 to SGHNT and CDR2 to YYREEE. The CDR3 sequence holds 14 residues, the cysteine and phenylalanine included. Just the 42-base CDR3 DNA is kept, in frame starting at base 1. Libraries were built with PCR. The sequencer was an Illumina HiSeq 2500. To normalize quantification of the TCRbeta repertoire, the TCR libraries were built with molecular barcoding that relied on unique molecular identifiers. TCRdb handled the public reads itself, with Q25 trimming in fastp and clone calling in MiXCR, and kept productive beta chains. For every CDR3 protein sequence, its rows merge into one entry that carries the most common genes and DNA. In this sample the table shows 200,000 to 250,000 distinct CDR3 sequences, approximately 8% of which occur a single time. Less than 8% of the sample is held by the ten biggest clonotypes.

The rearranged segments are TRBV5-4 and TRBJ2-7, with TRBD1 identical over 7 junction bases. The receptor was isolated from a male patient younger than 18 who had a stem cell transplant for acute lymphoblastic leukemia, so the T cells may come from the graft donor. Here the sequenced sample was PBMCs, mostly from graft donor cells, taken 180 days after TCRalphabeta/CD19-depleted stem cell transplant. This receptor carries the CDR3 CASSLYRGDSEQYF. The nucleotide sequence reads as follows: TGTGCCAGCAGCTTGTACAGGGGCGATAGCGAGCAGTACTTC. Extended through the reference TRBV5-4 and TRBJ2-7 proteins, this CDR3 yields the full variable domain: ETGVTQSPTHLIKTRGQQVTLRCSSQSGHNTVSWYQQALGQGPQFIFQYYREEENGRGNFPPRFSGLQFPNYSSELNVNALELDDSALYLCASSLYRGDSEQYFGPGTRLTVT.